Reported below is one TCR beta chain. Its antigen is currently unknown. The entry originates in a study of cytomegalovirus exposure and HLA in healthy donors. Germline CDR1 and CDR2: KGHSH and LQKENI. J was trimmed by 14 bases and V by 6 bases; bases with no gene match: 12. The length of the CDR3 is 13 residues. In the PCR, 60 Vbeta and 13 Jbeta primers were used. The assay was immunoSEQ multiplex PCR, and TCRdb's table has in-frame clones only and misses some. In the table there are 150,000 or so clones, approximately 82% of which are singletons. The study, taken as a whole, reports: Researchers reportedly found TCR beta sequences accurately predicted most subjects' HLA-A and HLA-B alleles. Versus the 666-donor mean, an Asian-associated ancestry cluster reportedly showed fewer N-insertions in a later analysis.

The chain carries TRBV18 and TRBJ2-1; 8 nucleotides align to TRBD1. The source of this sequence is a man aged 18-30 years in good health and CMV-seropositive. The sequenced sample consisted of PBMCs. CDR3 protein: CASSQDLQGGEFF. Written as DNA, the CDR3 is TGTGCCAGCTCCCAGGACCTACAGGGGGGAGAGTTCTTC.